The present TCR beta chain was sequenced within a study of monozygotic twins with inflammatory bowel disease. This CDR3 has 15 residues. The germline CDR1 and CDR2 sequences are SGHRS and YFSETQ. Concerning this clonotype itself: Antigen: not known.

Using the 5' RACE reads, TCRdb records one entry per CDR3 protein without DNA. This sample's clone table lists over 200,000 distinct CDR3 sequences. Notes on the study in general: Fewer clonotypes were shared with others by IBD patients than by healthy twins, especially with disease activity. TCRbeta diversity (inverse Simpson) was lower in IBD patients than in healthy co-twins.

The TCR sequence derives from a human donor with ulcerative colitis or Crohn's disease, or a healthy co-twin of an affected twin (not recorded which). The genes are TRBV5-1 and TRBJ2-2; TCRdb designates TRBD1, a call that cannot be tested without DNA. Input material: blood. The CDR3: CASSLEGGNTGELFF.